Following are 8 T cell receptor beta chains from one sample sequenced in a study of shared clonotypes between healthy human individuals. Generated by immunoSEQ multiplex PCR, the TCRdb table keeps only in-frame clones and is missing some. The sample shows 110,000 or so clones, 55% to 80% of them seen only once. The sequenced sample consisted of memory CD8+ T cells sorted from blood. The sample's subset: CD45RO+ cells pooled with CCR7-negative TemRA cells. These receptor sequences come from a woman in her 30s in good health.

This clone was counted at least ten times. One junction end disagrees with the germline gene, perhaps due to a read error. Distinct nucleotide sequences in the sample also encode this CDR3. The CDR3 nucleotides are TGCGCCAGCAGCCAAGGACTAGCGGTTTCATCCTACGAGCAGTACTTC. This codes for CASSQGLAVSSYEQYF. The chain links TRBV7-9 to TRBJ2-7; 10 bases are shared with TRBD2. This CDR3 contains 16 residues. Germline V lookup: CDR1 SEHNR, CDR2 FQNEAQ (reference sequence).

This clone appeared a few times. The V and J genes are TRBV19 and TRBJ2-1, with no clear D. The germline V and J ends were trimmed by 3 bases and 0 bases, with 9 bases remaining between them. The CDR3 loop spans 15 amino acids. Germline V gene sequence: CDR1 LNHDA, CDR2 SQIVND (reference sequence). CDR3 DNA: TGTGCCAGTAGTATCGACCCGAGCTCCTACAATGAGCAGTTCTTC. This codes for CASSIDPSSYNEQFF.

This chain uses TRBV11-2 with TRBJ2-1; 10 positions match TRBD2. The CDR3 totals 16 residues. The junction had 11 bases not matched to a gene; V was cut back by 0 bases and J by 12 bases. Germline-derived CDR1 and CDR2 are SGHAT and FQNNGV. The CDR3 sequence: CASSLDQSGRGRGQFF. The CDR3 nucleotides read TGTGCCAGCAGCTTAGATCAGAGCGGGAGGGGACGTGGGCAGTTCTTC.

The chain joins TRBV7-9 to TRBJ1-1; 11 bases agree with TRBD1. Germline CDR1 SEHNR, CDR2 FQNEAQ (reference sequence). V lost 11 bases and J lost 5; bases outside the gene matches: 7. The CDR3 is 13 amino acids. The CDR3 protein is CAGGQGARTEAFF. CDR3 DNA: TGTGCCGGCGGACAGGGGGCGAGGACTGAAGCTTTCTTT. Variable domain in full (rest from reference TRBV7-9 and TRBJ1-1): DTGVSQNPRHKITKRGQNVTFRCDPISEHNRLYWYRQTLGQGPEFLTYFQNEAQLEKSRLLSDRFSAERPKGSFSTLEIQRTEQGDSAMYLCAGGQGARTEAFFGQGTRLTVV.

The gene calls are TRBV4-1 and TRBJ2-7; 7 nucleotides match TRBD1. With 1 base clipped from V and 7 bases from J, the junction kept 7 bases outside the gene matches. Germline V gene lookup returns CDR1 MGHRA and CDR2 YSYEKL. The CDR3 length is 14 residues. The chain's CDR3 is CASSQAPRGPEQYF. Here the CDR3 DNA reads TGCGCCAGCAGCCAAGCTCCGAGGGGGCCTGAGCAGTACTTC.

V gene TRBV9 combines with J gene TRBJ2-1, with TRBD2 matching 8 bases. Germline loops: CDR1 SGDLS, CDR2 YYNGEE. V was pared by 5 bases and J by 3 bases, with 10 bases of the junction left unmatched. This CDR3 is built from 16 residues. The CDR3 loop is CASSGLRGLDYNEQFF. DNA for the CDR3: TGTGCCAGCAGTGGCTTGAGGGGACTAGACTACAATGAGCAGTTCTTC.

The chain joins TRBV6-5 to TRBJ1-5; a possible D gene is TRBD1 (5 bases). The CDR3 length is 13 residues. With 5 bases removed from V and 4 bases from J, the gap between germline ends came to 9 bases. The germline V gene has CDR1 MNHEY and CDR2 SVGAGI. The CDR3 reads CASSGQKNQPQHF. The CDR3 DNA reads TGTGCCAGCAGTGGACAAAAGAATCAGCCCCAGCATTTT.

In its sample, this clone was seen many times. V gene TRBV6-4 combines with J gene TRBJ2-3, with 8 bases lining up with TRBD1. Looked up from germline, CDR1 is MRHNA and CDR2 is SNTAGT. CDR3 length: 15 residues. The J segment lost 4 bases and the V segment lost 0 bases, leaving 3 bases of the junction unmatched. The CDR3 reads CASSDSSGGPDTQYF. The CDR3 DNA follows: TGTGCCAGCAGTGACTCTTCAGGGGGCCCAGATACGCAGTATTTT.